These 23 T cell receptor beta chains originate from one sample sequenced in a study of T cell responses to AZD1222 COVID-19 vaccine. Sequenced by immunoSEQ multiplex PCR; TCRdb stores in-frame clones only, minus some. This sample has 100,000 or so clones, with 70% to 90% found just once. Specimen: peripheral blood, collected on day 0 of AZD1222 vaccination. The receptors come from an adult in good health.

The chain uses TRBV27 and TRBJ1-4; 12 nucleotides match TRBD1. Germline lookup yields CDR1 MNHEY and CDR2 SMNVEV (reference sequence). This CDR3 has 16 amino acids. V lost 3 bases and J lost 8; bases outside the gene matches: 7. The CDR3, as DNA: TGTGCCAGCAGTTTTCTGCGGGACAGGGGGCGGGAAAAACTGTTTTTT. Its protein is CASSFLRDRGREKLFF. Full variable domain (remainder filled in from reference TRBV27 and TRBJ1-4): EAQVTQNPRYLITVTGKKLTVTCSQNMNHEYMSWYRQDPGLGLRQIYYSMNVEVTDKGDVPEGYKVSRKEKRNFPLILESPSPNQTSLYFCASSFLRDRGREKLFFGSGTQLSVL.

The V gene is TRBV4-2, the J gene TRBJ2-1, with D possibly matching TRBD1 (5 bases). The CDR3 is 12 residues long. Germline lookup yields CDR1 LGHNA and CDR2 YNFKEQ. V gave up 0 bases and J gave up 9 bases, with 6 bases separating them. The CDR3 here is CASSQETGEQFF. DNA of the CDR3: TGTGCCAGCAGCCAAGAAACAGGTGAGCAGTTCTTC.

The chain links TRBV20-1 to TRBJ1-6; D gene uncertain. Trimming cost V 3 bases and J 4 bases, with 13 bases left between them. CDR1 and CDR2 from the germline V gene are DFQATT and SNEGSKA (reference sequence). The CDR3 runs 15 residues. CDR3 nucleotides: TGCAGTGCTAGTGTTACGGGGAAATATAATTCACCCCTCCACTTT. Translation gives CSASVTGKYNSPLHF.

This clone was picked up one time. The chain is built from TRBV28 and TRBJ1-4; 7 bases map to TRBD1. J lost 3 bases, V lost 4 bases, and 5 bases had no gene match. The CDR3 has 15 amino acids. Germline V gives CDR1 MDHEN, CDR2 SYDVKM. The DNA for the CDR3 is TGTGCCAGCAGTTCCCAAGGGACAGCTAATGAAAAACTGTTTTTT. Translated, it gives CASSSQGTANEKLFF. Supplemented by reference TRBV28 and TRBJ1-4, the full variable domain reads DVKVTQSSRYLVKRTGEKVFLECVQDMDHENMFWYRQDPGLGLRLIYFSYDVKMKEKGDIPEGYSVSREKKERFSLILESASTNQTSMYLCASSSQGTANEKLFFGSGTQLSVL.

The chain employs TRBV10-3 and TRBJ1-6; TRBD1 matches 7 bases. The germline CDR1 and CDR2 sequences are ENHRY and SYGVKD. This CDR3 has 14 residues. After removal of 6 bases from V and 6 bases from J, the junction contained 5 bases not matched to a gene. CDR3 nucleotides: TGTGCCATCAGCCACCGGGACAGTAATTCACCCCTCCACTTT. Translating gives CAISHRDSNSPLHF.

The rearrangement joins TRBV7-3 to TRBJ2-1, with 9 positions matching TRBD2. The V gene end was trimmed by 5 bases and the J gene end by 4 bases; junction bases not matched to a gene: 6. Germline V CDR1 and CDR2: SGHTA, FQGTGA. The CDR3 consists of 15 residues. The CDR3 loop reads CASSARLAAYNEQFF. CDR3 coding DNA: TGTGCCAGCAGCGCCCGACTAGCGGCGTACAATGAGCAGTTCTTC. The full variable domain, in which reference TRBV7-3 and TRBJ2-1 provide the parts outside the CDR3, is GAGVSQTPSNKVTEKGKYVELRCDPISGHTALYWYRQSLGQGPEFLIYFQGTGAADDSGLPNDRFFAVRPEGSVSTLKIQRTERGDSAVYLCASSARLAAYNEQFFGPGTRLTVL.

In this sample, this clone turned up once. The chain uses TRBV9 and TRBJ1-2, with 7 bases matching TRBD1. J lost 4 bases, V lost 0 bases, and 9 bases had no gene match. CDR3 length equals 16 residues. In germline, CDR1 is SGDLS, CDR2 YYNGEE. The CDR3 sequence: CASSVEGKQGTYGYTF. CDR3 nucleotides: TGTGCCAGCAGCGTAGAGGGAAAACAGGGGACCTATGGCTACACCTTC.

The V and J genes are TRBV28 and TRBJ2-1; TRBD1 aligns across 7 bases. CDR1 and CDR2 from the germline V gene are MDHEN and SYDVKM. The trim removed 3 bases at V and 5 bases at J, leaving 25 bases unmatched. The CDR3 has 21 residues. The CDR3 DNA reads TGTGCCAGCAGTTTTCGGGGTTGGGGAAACTCCCCCCGGGACAGAAACAATGAGCAGTTCTTC. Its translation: CASSFRGWGNSPRDRNNEQFF. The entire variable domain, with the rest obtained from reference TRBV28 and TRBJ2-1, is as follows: DVKVTQSSRYLVKRTGEKVFLECVQDMDHENMFWYRQDPGLGLRLIYFSYDVKMKEKGDIPEGYSVSREKKERFSLILESASTNQTSMYLCASSFRGWGNSPRDRNNEQFFGPGTRLTVL.

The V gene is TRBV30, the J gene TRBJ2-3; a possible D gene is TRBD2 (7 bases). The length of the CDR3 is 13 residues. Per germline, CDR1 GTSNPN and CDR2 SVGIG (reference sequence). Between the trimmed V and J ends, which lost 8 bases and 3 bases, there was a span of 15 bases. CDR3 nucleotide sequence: TGTGCCGGTACTAGGGGGGGAACAGATACGCAGTATTTT. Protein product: CAGTRGGTDTQYF.

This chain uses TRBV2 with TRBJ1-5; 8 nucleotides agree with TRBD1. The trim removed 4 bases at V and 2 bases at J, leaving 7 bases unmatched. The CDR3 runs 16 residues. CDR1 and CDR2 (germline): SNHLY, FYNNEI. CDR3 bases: TGTGCCAGCAGTGCCCAGACAGGGGTAGGCAATCAGCCCCAGCATTTT. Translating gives CASSAQTGVGNQPQHF.

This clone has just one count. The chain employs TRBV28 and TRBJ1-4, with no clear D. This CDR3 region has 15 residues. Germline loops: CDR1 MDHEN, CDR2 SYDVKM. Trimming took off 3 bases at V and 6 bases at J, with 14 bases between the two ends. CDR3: CASSFGGSWDEKLFF. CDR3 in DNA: TGTGCCAGCAGTTTTGGCGGGAGTTGGGATGAAAAACTGTTTTTT.

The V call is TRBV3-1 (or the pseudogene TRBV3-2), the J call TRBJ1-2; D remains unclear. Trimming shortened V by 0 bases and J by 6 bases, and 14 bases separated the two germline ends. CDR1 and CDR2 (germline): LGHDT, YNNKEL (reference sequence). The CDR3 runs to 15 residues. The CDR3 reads CASSQDLGILNGYTF. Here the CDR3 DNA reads TGTGCCAGCAGCCAAGATCTTGGGATATTGAATGGCTACACCTTC.

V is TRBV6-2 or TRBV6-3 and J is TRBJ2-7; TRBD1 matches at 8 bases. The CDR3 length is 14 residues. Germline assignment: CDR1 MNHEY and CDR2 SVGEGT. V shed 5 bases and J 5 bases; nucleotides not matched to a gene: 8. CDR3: CASSQDRGPDEQYF. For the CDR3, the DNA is TGTGCCAGCAGTCAAGACAGGGGTCCCGACGAGCAGTACTTC.

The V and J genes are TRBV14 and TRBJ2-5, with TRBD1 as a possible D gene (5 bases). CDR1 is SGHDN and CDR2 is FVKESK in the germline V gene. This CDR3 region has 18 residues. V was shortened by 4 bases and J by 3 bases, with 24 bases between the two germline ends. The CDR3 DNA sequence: TGTGCCAGCAGCCCCGTGAGGTCGTTAGGGGCTTTGGAAGAGACCCAGTACTTC. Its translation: CASSPVRSLGALEETQYF.

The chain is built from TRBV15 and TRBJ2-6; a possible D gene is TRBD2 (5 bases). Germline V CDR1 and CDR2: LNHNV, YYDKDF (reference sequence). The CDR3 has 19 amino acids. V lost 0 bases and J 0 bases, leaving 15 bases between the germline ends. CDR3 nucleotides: TGTGCCACCAGCAGAGATTATCCGGGAATGACCTCTGGGGCCAACGTCCTGACTTTC. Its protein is CATSRDYPGMTSGANVLTF.

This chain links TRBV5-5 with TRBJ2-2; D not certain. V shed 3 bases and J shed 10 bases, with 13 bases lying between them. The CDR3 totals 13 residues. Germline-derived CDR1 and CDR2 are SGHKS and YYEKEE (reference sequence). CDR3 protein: CASSSSLVTELFF. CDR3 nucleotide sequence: TGTGCCAGCAGCTCATCGTTGGTGACGGAGCTGTTTTTT.

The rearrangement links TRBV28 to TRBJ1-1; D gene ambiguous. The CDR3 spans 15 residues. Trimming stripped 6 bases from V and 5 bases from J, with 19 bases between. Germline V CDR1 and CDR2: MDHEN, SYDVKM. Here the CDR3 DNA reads TGTGCCAGCAGCCCCTGGACCGGGCTGTGGACTGAAGCTTTCTTT. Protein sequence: CASSPWTGLWTEAFF.

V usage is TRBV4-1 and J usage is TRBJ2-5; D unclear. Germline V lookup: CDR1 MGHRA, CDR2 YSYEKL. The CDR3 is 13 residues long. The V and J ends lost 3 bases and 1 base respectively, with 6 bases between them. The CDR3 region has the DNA TGCGCCAGCAGCCAGGGATTCCAAGAGACCCAGTACTTC. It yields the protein CASSQGFQETQYF.

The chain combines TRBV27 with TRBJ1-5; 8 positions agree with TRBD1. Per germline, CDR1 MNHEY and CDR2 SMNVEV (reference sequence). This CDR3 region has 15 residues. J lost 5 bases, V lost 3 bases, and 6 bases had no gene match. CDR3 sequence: CASSLNGQGHQPQHF. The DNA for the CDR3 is TGTGCCAGCAGTTTGAACGGACAGGGTCATCAGCCCCAGCATTTT.

In DNA, the CDR3 is TGCAGTGCACATGGAACCTATGGCTACACCTTC. This codes for CSAHGTYGYTF. The chain employs TRBV20-1 and TRBJ1-2, with D unresolved. Trimming cost V 6 bases and J 4 bases, with 9 bases left between them. The V gene's germline CDR1 is DFQATT and CDR2 SNEGSKA (reference sequence). The CDR3 totals 11 residues.

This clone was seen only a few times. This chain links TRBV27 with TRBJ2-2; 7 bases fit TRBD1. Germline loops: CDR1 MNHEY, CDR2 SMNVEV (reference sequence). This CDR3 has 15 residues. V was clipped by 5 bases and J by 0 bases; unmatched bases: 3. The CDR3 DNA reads TGTGCCAGCAGTGACAGGGACGCGAACACCGGGGAGCTGTTTTTT. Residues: CASSDRDANTGELFF.

The CDR3 nucleotides read TGTGCCATCAGTGAGGGACAGGCTCCCCCGGAAGCTTTCTTT. Translated, it gives CAISEGQAPPEAFF. This sequence joins TRBV10-3 and TRBJ1-1; 7 bases line up with TRBD1. CDR3 length: 14 residues. Germline CDR1 ENHRY, CDR2 SYGVKD. V shed 2 bases, J shed 8 bases, and the junction held 8 bases outside the gene matches.

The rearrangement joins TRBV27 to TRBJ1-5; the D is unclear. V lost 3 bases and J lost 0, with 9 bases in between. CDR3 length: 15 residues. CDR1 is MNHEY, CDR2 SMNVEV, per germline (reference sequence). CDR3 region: CASSFAGYSNQPQHF. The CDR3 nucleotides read TGTGCCAGCAGTTTTGCCGGTTATAGCAATCAGCCCCAGCATTTT.